The T cell receptor (beta chain) under discussion was sequenced for a study of blood T cell repertoires in COVID-19. Trimming took 1 base from V and 1 from J; bases not matched to a gene: 9. CDR1 SGHRS and CDR2 YFSETQ come from the germline V gene. The CDR3 extends over 17 amino acids. The table came from immunoSEQ multiplex PCR; TCRdb's copy has only in-frame clones and leaves some out. In the table there are approximately 130,000 clones, approximately 86% of which are singletons. The chain links TRBV5-1 to TRBJ2-3; 7 bases are shared with TRBD2. This TCR was recovered from a woman aged 45-65 years who had recovered from COVID-19. Sequenced sample: peripheral blood. The chain's CDR3 is CASSLRVLATGTDTQYF. The CDR3 DNA is TGCGCCAGCAGCTTGCGCGTACTAGCGACCGGCACAGATACGCAGTATTTT. The whole variable domain, filled in from reference TRBV5-1 and TRBJ2-3, reads KAGVTQTPRYLIKTRGQQVTLSCSPISGHRSVSWYQQTPGQGLQFLFEYFSETQRNKGNFPGRFSGRQFSNSRSEMNVSTLELGDSALYLCASSLRVLATGTDTQYFGPGTRLTVL.